Sequencing of this T cell receptor beta chain was carried out in a study of neurological immune-mediated disorders. Volunteers attending a blood bank in Maryland, USA, served as healthy controls. The sorted libraries involved the use of 900,000 to 1,000,000 CD4+ or CD8+ T cells. TCRdb independently ran MiXCR on the 5' RACE reads; one entry per CDR3 protein. The sample lists about 14,000 distinct CDR3 sequences, approximately 7% occurring once. In its sample, this clonotype was seen many times. Its matching antigen is unknown. Trimming stripped 3 bases from V and 2 bases from J, with 7 bases between. Per germline, CDR1 MDHEN and CDR2 SYDVKM. The CDR3 consists of 13 residues. Study results and caveats: The absence of shared CDR3 amino acid sequences among expanded clones across subjects suggests private repertoires in all groups.

The clonotype comes from a woman aged 40 to 50 in good health. V usage is TRBV28 and J usage is TRBJ2-5; unclear D gene. Sequenced input: CD8+ T cells from blood. This chain's CDR3 is CASSFEQQETQYF. CDR3 sequence (DNA): TGTGCCAGCAGTTTTGAACAGCAAGAGACCCAGTACTTC.